This TCR beta chain is drawn from a study of kidney transplant recipient with SARS-CoV-2 infection. Each CDR3 protein gets one entry after TCRdb re-called the reads with MiXCR. In the table there are approximately 250,000 distinct CDR3 sequences, around 30% of which are singletons. The CDR3 contains 13 residues. Germline CDR1 DFQATT, CDR2 SNEGSKA (reference sequence). Turning to this clonotype: This may stem from a read error, because a much larger clone lies one nucleotide away.

The chain recombines TRBV20-1 with TRBJ1-1; D call uncertain. The source of this sequence is a male patient aged 25-45 years who had COVID-19 and was a kidney transplant recipient. The graft donor may account for some of the T cells. The input for sequencing was a blood sample, taken at baseline and on roughly day 110 from a kidney transplant recipient. DNA of the CDR3: TGCAATGTCCGACTGAACATGAACACTGAAGCTTTCTTT. Encoded protein: CNVRLNMNTEAFF.